This TCR beta chain derives from a study of T cells in Graves' hyperthyroidism and ophthalmopathy. The study's findings and limits: Ophthalmopathy prediction by the model preceded onset by a median roughly 6 months.

Researchers amplified the TCR beta CDR3 regions from RNA transcripts. HTBI primers were used for first-round RT-PCR of the TCR CDR3. TCRdb analysed the multiplex PCR reads with MiXCR anew, one entry per CDR3 protein. The profile shows about 160,000 distinct CDR3 sequences, less than 10% of them singletons. This clonotype was seen many times. Its target is unknown. This CDR3 spans 14 amino acids. Trimming cost V 3 bases and J 4 bases, with 12 bases left between them. PBMCs were sourced from over 8.5 ml fresh peripheral blood. This chain joins TRBV12-3 or TRBV12-4 and TRBJ1-2; D is possibly TRBD1 (6 bases). The TCR sequence derives from a woman aged 18-29 years with Graves' hyperthyroidism that later progressed to Graves' ophthalmopathy. The sequencing sample was made of blood. CDR3 sequence (DNA): TGTGCCAGCAGTTTGGACAGTCCGGTCTATGGCTACACCTTC. This gives the protein CASSLDSPVYGYTF.